Listed below are T cell receptor beta chains from one sample, sequenced in a study of T cell responses to AZD1222 COVID-19 vaccine. Sequencing was performed with immunoSEQ multiplex PCR; in TCRdb, only in-frame clones are kept and a portion is missing. This sample has about 140,000 clones, with around nine tenths found just once. Specimen: peripheral blood, collected on day 0 of AZD1222 vaccination. Receptors were obtained from an adult in good health. CDR3s include the opening cysteine and the closing phenylalanine or tryptophan. A D gene is named only where the DNA matches it firmly.

>TRBV7-2|-|TRBJ1-2
CASSLVNYGYTF
>TRBV7-9|-|TRBJ1-2
CASSLVGSTIRYTF
>TRBV27|-|TRBJ1-5
CASSLQGLGNQPQHF
>TRBV6-6|TRBD2|TRBJ2-7
CASSLSGRAGEQYF
>TRBV6-6|-|TRBJ2-7
CASSYRRTHEQYF
>TRBV27|-|TRBJ2-7
CASSSLGRSYEQYF
>TRBV7-9|-|TRBJ1-2
CASSSVRGHTF
>TRBV29-1|-|TRBJ1-4
CSAGGPLNEKLFF
>TRBV13|-|TRBJ1-2
CASRLRHSYGYTF
>TRBV7-2|-|TRBJ1-6
CASSLDLWSPLHF
>TRBV5-1|TRBD2|TRBJ2-3
CASSSGAGAADTQYF
>TRBV5-1|TRBD1|TRBJ1-6
CASSLGGQGRSSPLHF
>TRBV19|-|TRBJ2-7
CASSTTDSSYEQYF
>TRBV7-2|-|TRBJ1-3
CASSLGGLAGNTIYF
>TRBV4-3|TRBD1|TRBJ1-4
CASSQELDRVGKLFF
>TRBV30|TRBD2|TRBJ2-1
CAWSVQAGGNEQFF
>TRBV30|TRBD1|TRBJ2-3
CAYNRGVTDTQYF